The 28 T cell receptor beta chains listed next were all sequenced from one sample in a study of blood T cell repertoires in COVID-19 (TCRdb year 2020). To prepare the library, the immunoSEQ multiplex PCR assay was applied. TCRdb limited this immuneACCESS table to in-frame rearrangements with V and J called. A share of clones is missing; checked studies link under half to unresolved V genes, and the rest is unexplained. Here the sample has 120,000 or so clones; around 86% occur a single time. Over 20% of the sample is in the top ten clones. The sample comprised peripheral blood. The receptors here all came from a woman over 75 with acute or convalescent COVID-19.

The J gene is TRBJ2-3, the V gene TRBV14, with 12 nucleotides matching TRBD2. Germline CDR1 reads SGHDN; CDR2 reads FVKESK. Losses at the gene ends were 4 bases for V and 1 base for J; bases not matched to a gene: 3. The CDR3 totals 16 residues. CDR3 sequence: CASSRRLAGGTDTQYF. The DNA for the CDR3 is TGTGCCAGCAGCCGCCGACTAGCGGGGGGCACAGATACGCAGTATTTT. Drawing the rest from reference TRBV14 and TRBJ2-3, the complete variable domain is EAGVTQFPSHSVIEKGQTVTLRCDPISGHDNLYWYRRVMGKEIKFLLHFVKESKQDESGMPNNRFLAERTGGTYSTLKVQPAELEDSGVYFCASSRRLAGGTDTQYFGPGTRLTVL.

The gene calls are TRBV7-2 and TRBJ2-2; a weak D match, TRBD1 (6 bases). Per germline, CDR1 SGHTA and CDR2 FQGNSA. The V end lost 1 base, the J end lost 3 bases, and 12 bases lay between the germline ends. This CDR3 has 16 amino acids. The CDR3 sequence: CASSLVGARYTGELFF. The CDR3 DNA reads TGTGCCAGCAGCTTAGTGGGGGCTCGTTACACCGGGGAGCTGTTTTTT.

The rearrangement uses TRBV4-2 and TRBJ1-6; the D gene is possibly TRBD1 (5 bases). CDR1 and CDR2 from the germline V gene are LGHNA and YNFKEQ. Between the trimmed V and J ends, which lost 4 bases and 9 bases, there was a span of 16 bases. The CDR3 runs to 15 residues. As DNA, the CDR3 is TGTGCCAGCAGCCGGTTAGGTGGGGGGGGTTCACCCCTCCACTTT. Translation: CASSRLGGGGSPLHF.

This sequence joins TRBV5-5 and TRBJ1-5; D gene uncertain. The length of the CDR3 is 16 residues. CDR1 SGHKS and CDR2 YYEKEE come from the germline V gene (reference sequence). The V end was cut by 0 bases, the J end by 6 bases, with 16 bases between. The CDR3 sequence is CASSLAGTSFRQPQHF. CDR3 bases: TGTGCCAGCAGCTTGGCGGGAACATCTTTTCGTCAGCCCCAGCATTTT.

This chain uses TRBV5-6 with TRBJ1-1, with D tentatively TRBD1 (6 bases). Trimming took off 0 bases at V and 4 bases at J, with 16 bases between the two ends. The CDR3 is 16 residues long. Per germline, CDR1 SGHDT and CDR2 YYEEEE. CDR3 amino acids: CASSLAMRGGRTEAFF. In DNA form, the CDR3 reads TGTGCCAGCAGCTTGGCCATGAGGGGGGGGCGCACTGAAGCTTTCTTT.

The CDR3: CASSYSRGTWNEQYV. CDR3 DNA: TGTGCCAGCAGTTACTCGAGGGGGACCTGGAACGAGCAGTACGTC. V and J are TRBV6-5 and TRBJ2-7; the D gene is possibly TRBD1 (6 bases). This CDR3 contains 15 residues. The V end was cut by 0 bases, the J end by 5 bases, with 14 bases between. The germline V gene encodes CDR1 MNHEY and CDR2 SVGAGI.

J is TRBJ1-2 and V is TRBV19; TRBD1 matches at 7 bases. J gave up 3 bases and V 2 bases, and 9 bases lay outside the gene matches. From germline, CDR1 is LNHDA and CDR2 SQIVND (reference sequence). CDR3 length equals 16 residues. The CDR3 loop reads CASSIWDRIPYYGYTF. The CDR3 DNA is TGTGCCAGTAGTATATGGGACAGAATCCCGTACTATGGCTACACCTTC.

The V and J genes are TRBV3-1 (or the pseudogene TRBV3-2) and TRBJ1-2; D might be TRBD1 (5 bases). The germline V gene encodes CDR1 LGHDT and CDR2 YNNKEL (reference sequence). This CDR3 is 13 amino acids long. V lost 1 base and J 6 bases, leaving 9 bases between the germline ends. The CDR3 here is CASSQVQGDGYTF. The CDR3 DNA reads as TGTGCCAGCAGCCAAGTTCAGGGCGATGGCTACACCTTC.

V and J are TRBV5-1 and TRBJ2-7, with 7 bases lining up with TRBD2. The CDR3 loop spans 13 amino acids. Germline CDR1 SGHRS, CDR2 YFSETQ. V lost 5 bases, J lost 2 bases, and 4 bases stayed unmatched. In DNA form, the CDR3 reads TGCGCCAGCAGGGCAGCGGGGACCTACGAGCAGTACGTC. The encoded protein is CASRAAGTYEQYV.

This clone was seen only once. The V gene is TRBV5-5, the J gene TRBJ1-1; the D gene is possibly TRBD1 (6 bases). There are 16 residues in the CDR3. The germline V and J ends were trimmed by 4 bases and 0 bases, with 16 bases remaining between them. Per germline, CDR1 SGHKS and CDR2 YYEKEE (reference sequence). The CDR3 DNA is TGTGCCAGCAGCCCTCACGCAGGGGCCATGAACACTGAAGCTTTCTTT. Protein sequence: CASSPHAGAMNTEAFF.

The J gene is TRBJ1-2, the V gene TRBV6-2 or TRBV6-3; TRBD1 matches at 7 bases. Germline V CDR1 and CDR2: MNHEY, SVGEGT. This CDR3 has 15 amino acids. J was trimmed by 8 bases and V by 5 bases; bases with no gene match: 14. Here the CDR3 DNA reads TGTGCCAGCAGTAATGGACAGGCCAAGGCGGAAGGCTACACCTTC. It is translated as CASSNGQAKAEGYTF.

This clone was detected only a few times. The chain couples TRBV11-2 to TRBJ1-2, with 11 bases fitting TRBD1. The J segment lost 6 bases and the V segment lost 1 base, leaving 1 base of the junction unmatched. There are 14 residues in the CDR3. CDR1 is SGHAT, CDR2 FQNNGV, per germline. Here the CDR3 reads CASSLGTGGDGYTF. DNA for the CDR3: TGTGCCAGCAGCTTAGGGACAGGGGGCGATGGCTACACCTTC.

In this sample, this clone turned up once. This chain links TRBV20-1 with TRBJ2-7; 8 bases map to TRBD2. Germline CDR1 reads DFQATT; CDR2 reads SNEGSKA (reference sequence). V gave up 5 bases and J gave up 5 bases; unmatched junction bases: 2. This CDR3 is built from 11 residues. The CDR3 here is CSAPRGDEQYF. Written as DNA, the CDR3 is TGCAGTGCTCCGCGGGGGGACGAGCAGTACTTC.

The count of this clone is one. V usage is TRBV5-1 and J usage is TRBJ1-1; possible D gene TRBD1, 5 bases. The CDR3 length is 15 residues. Germline-derived CDR1 and CDR2 are SGHRS and YFSETQ. Between the trimmed V and J ends, which lost 4 bases and 5 bases, there was a span of 18 bases. CDR3 in amino acids: CASSGSGYSKTEAFF. The CDR3 bases are TGCGCCAGCAGCGGGTCAGGGTATTCGAAAACTGAAGCTTTCTTT.

V gene TRBV5-1 combines with J gene TRBJ1-1; 8 positions agree with TRBD1. The CDR3 sequence is 15 residues long. J gave up 0 bases and V 7 bases, and 8 bases lay outside the gene matches. Germline CDR1 is SGHRS and CDR2 is YFSETQ. The CDR3 nucleotides read TGCGCCAGCGGGGACCAGGGGGCACTGAACACTGAAGCTTTCTTT. Translation: CASGDQGALNTEAFF.

This rearrangement joins TRBV5-1 to TRBJ2-7, with 7 bases identical to TRBD1. The germline V gene has CDR1 SGHRS and CDR2 YFSETQ. The ends lost 4 bases at V and 2 bases at J; junction bases unmatched: 6. The CDR3 is 14 residues long. The DNA for the CDR3 is TGCGCCAGCAGCGTAAGACAGGGCCCCTACGAGCAGTACGTC. It encodes CASSVRQGPYEQYV.

The V gene is TRBV27, the J gene TRBJ1-5, with D tentatively TRBD1 (6 bases). Trimming removed 5 bases from V and 5 bases from J, with 13 bases in between. The germline V gene encodes CDR1 MNHEY and CDR2 SMNVEV (reference sequence). This CDR3 comprises 14 residues. In DNA, the CDR3 is TGTGCCAGCAGTCCACGGACAGTCGATCAGCCCCAGCATTTT. It encodes CASSPRTVDQPQHF.

The chain links TRBV4-2 to TRBJ1-2, with unresolved D. Trimming stripped 2 bases from V and 4 bases from J, with 8 bases between. The CDR3 length is 13 residues. Germline V lookup: CDR1 LGHNA, CDR2 YNFKEQ. The CDR3 sequence: CASSQPTSYGYTF. DNA of the CDR3: TGTGCCAGCAGCCAACCTACGAGCTATGGCTACACCTTC.

The chain combines TRBV5-8 with TRBJ1-2; 8 bases fit TRBD1. Germline V gene lookup returns CDR1 SGHTS and CDR2 YDEGEE. The CDR3 covers 14 residues. V lost 6 bases and J lost 8; bases outside the gene matches: 12. The CDR3 region is CASIQGAPGRGYTF. Written as DNA, the CDR3 is TGTGCCAGCATCCAGGGGGCGCCCGGACGAGGCTACACCTTC. Filled out from reference TRBV5-8 and TRBJ1-2, the complete variable domain reads EAGVTQSPTHLIKTRGQQATLRCSPISGHTSVYWYQQALGLGLQFLLWYDEGEERNRGNFPPRFSGRQFPNYSSELNVNALELEDSALYLCASIQGAPGRGYTFGSGTRLTVV.

This rearrangement joins TRBV3-1 (or the pseudogene TRBV3-2) to TRBJ1-4; D not resolved. Germline loops: CDR1 LGHDT, CDR2 YNNKEL (reference sequence). The CDR3 spans 13 residues. Trimming shortened V by 2 bases and J by 8 bases, and 9 bases separated the two germline ends. The CDR3 nucleotides are TGTGCCAGCAGCCAATCGGGGAACGAAAAACTGTTTTTT. Amino acid sequence: CASSQSGNEKLFF.

This rearrangement joins TRBV25-1 to TRBJ1-3; D is perhaps TRBD1 (5 bases). The V end lost 2 bases, the J end lost 4 bases, and 18 bases lay between the germline ends. There are 17 residues in the CDR3. Germline V CDR1 and CDR2: MGHDK, SYGVNS. The CDR3 nucleotides are TGTGCCAGCAGTGAAGAGGAGGGGCCAGGGCTCGGAAACACCATATATTTT. Translated, it gives CASSEEEGPGLGNTIYF.

The V call is TRBV10-3, the J call TRBJ1-1; D gene ambiguous. Germline CDR1 ENHRY, CDR2 SYGVKD. CDR3 size: 16 residues. Trimming took off 7 bases at V and 0 bases at J, with 18 bases between the two ends. The CDR3 nucleotides read TGTGCCATCAAAAAGGAGGGCGGTTTCATGAACACTGAAGCTTTCTTT. The encoded protein is CAIKKEGGFMNTEAFF.

The V call is TRBV5-1, the J call TRBJ2-1, with unresolved D. Trimming removed 7 bases from V and 0 bases from J, with 14 bases in between. The length of the CDR3 is 15 residues. Looked up from germline, CDR1 is SGHRS and CDR2 is YFSETQ. CDR3 bases: TGCGCCAGCCGCCGCGTAGTATACTCCTACAATGAGCAGTTCTTC. This sequence encodes CASRRVVYSYNEQFF. The full variable domain, its missing parts supplied by reference TRBV5-1 and TRBJ2-1, is KAGVTQTPRYLIKTRGQQVTLSCSPISGHRSVSWYQQTPGQGLQFLFEYFSETQRNKGNFPGRFSGRQFSNSRSEMNVSTLELGDSALYLCASRRVVYSYNEQFFGPGTRLTVL.

The CDR3 nucleotides read TGTGCCAGTAGTATGTGGGGACAGGGGACCTCTGGGGCCAACGTCCTGACTTTC. Translated, it gives CASSMWGQGTSGANVLTF. The V gene is TRBV19, the J gene TRBJ2-6; TRBD1 matches 10 bases. CDR3 length: 18 residues. The germline gives CDR1 LNHDA, CDR2 SQIVND (reference sequence). V lost 3 bases, J lost 0 bases, and 5 bases stayed unmatched. Filled out from reference TRBV19 and TRBJ2-6, the complete variable domain reads DGGITQSPKYLFRKEGQNVTLSCEQNLNHDAMYWYRQDPGQGLRLIYYSQIVNDFQKGDIAEGYSVSREKKESFPLTVTSAQKNPTAFYLCASSMWGQGTSGANVLTFGAGSRLTVL.

The J gene is TRBJ2-4, the V gene TRBV27, with 14 bases aligning to TRBD2. Germline CDR1 reads MNHEY; CDR2 reads SMNVEV (reference sequence). The J segment lost 1 base and the V segment lost 8 bases, leaving 10 bases of the junction unmatched. The CDR3 spans 18 residues. Written as DNA, the CDR3 is TGTGCCAGCGCGGGACTAGCGGGGGAAAATGGTGCCAAAAACATTCAGTACTTC. This codes for CASAGLAGENGAKNIQYF.

J is TRBJ2-1 and V is TRBV7-8; 9 positions agree with TRBD2. Germline CDR1 reads SGHVS; CDR2 reads FQNEAQ. The CDR3 extends over 16 amino acids. V lost 0 bases, J lost 9 bases, and 9 bases stayed unmatched. CDR3 in DNA: TGTGCCAGCAGCTTAGCGTATGGAGCGGGGGGAAGTGAGCAGTTCTTC. Its protein is CASSLAYGAGGSEQFF.

The genes are TRBV6-2 or TRBV6-3 and TRBJ2-2, with a tentative D call TRBD1 (5 bases). CDR1 and CDR2 (germline): MNHEY, SVGEGT. This CDR3 region has 16 residues. The V gene lost 6 bases and the J gene lost 6 bases, with 20 bases spanning the gap. Here the CDR3 DNA reads TGTGCCAGCAGCCATAACAGGTTGGGGCTGGCCGGGGAGCTGTTTTTT. This encodes CASSHNRLGLAGELFF.

This chain links TRBV3-1 (or the pseudogene TRBV3-2) with TRBJ2-1; 8 bases line up with TRBD1. The CDR3 consists of 16 residues. Per the germline V gene, CDR1 is LGHDT and CDR2 is YNNKEL (reference sequence). Unmatched junction bases numbered 11, after V lost 2 bases and J lost 8 bases. CDR3 DNA: TGTGCCAGCAGCCAACGAGGGACAGGACGAAAGGATGAGCAGTTCTTC. Amino acid sequence: CASSQRGTGRKDEQFF.